A selection of T cell receptor beta chains follows, all from one sample in a study of T cell repertoires in ileal Crohn's disease. Sequencing used immunoSEQ multiplex PCR; TCRdb keeps in-frame clones, though not all of them. This sample has about 12,000 clones, with roughly four fifths found just once. The sequencing input was ileal tissue. These receptors were taken from an adult with Crohn's disease. Both conserved end residues are part of each CDR3. Each record gives: CDR3 DNA, CDR3 protein, D gene, V gene, clone size, J gene, CDR3 length. A D gene is named only where the DNA matches it firmly. A row's size may be missing; if present it is once, few, many or a size class.

TGTGCCAGCAGCTCCAGCGGGGGGGCCTCGTTCGGGGAGCTGTTTTTT	CASSSSGGASFGELFF	TRBD2	TRBV7-9	-	TRBJ2-2	16
TGTGCCATCAGTGAGGAGGGTTCCACTGAAGCTTTCTTT	CAISEEGSTEAFF	-	TRBV10-3	-	TRBJ1-1	13
TGTGCCTGGAGTAACCCGGGACAGAGAGCTTTCTTT	CAWSNPGQRAFF	TRBD1	TRBV30	-	TRBJ1-1	12
TGTGCCAGTACTCCAGGACAGGGGTTTGGCTATGGCTACACCTTC	CASTPGQGFGYGYTF	TRBD1	TRBV19	few	TRBJ1-2	15
TGTGCCAGTATGAACCCCACCAGAACAGGGGATCTAGGAGTCAACTATGGCTACACCTTC	CASMNPTRTGDLGVNYGYTF	TRBD1	TRBV19	-	TRBJ1-2	20
TGTGCCAGCAGCCAAGATAATGGGGGCTACTATGGCTACACCTTC	CASSQDNGGYYGYTF	-	TRBV4-2	-	TRBJ1-2	15
TGTGCCAGCAGCCGGGGAGGGGCTGAGGAAACTGAAGCTTTCTTT	CASSRGGAEETEAFF	-	TRBV5-5	-	TRBJ1-1	15
TGTGCCAGCAGTTACTCGCAACAAAGTGAGCAGTTCTTC	CASSYSQQSEQFF	-	TRBV6-5	-	TRBJ2-1	13
TGTGCCATCAGTGATCAGGTTTATAGTTCACCCCTCCACTTT	CAISDQVYSSPLHF	-	TRBV10-3	-	TRBJ1-6	14
TGCGCCAGCAGCGAAAGCGGGGAAGAGACCCAGTACTTC	CASSESGEETQYF	TRBD2	TRBV5-1	few	TRBJ2-5	13
TGTGCCAGCAGCAAGGGACAGGGGAGGAACGATCAGCCCCAGCATTTT	CASSKGQGRNDQPQHF	TRBD1	TRBV4-2	-	TRBJ1-5	16
TGTGCCAGCAGCATGTTAGGGGAGGTCCAAGAGACCCAGTACTTC	CASSMLGEVQETQYF	-	TRBV5-6	-	TRBJ2-5	15